This passage covers 27 T cell receptor beta chains from one sample sequenced in a study of cytomegalovirus exposure and HLA in healthy donors. Produced via immunoSEQ multiplex PCR; TCRdb's table is partial and in-frame only. The sample contains 300,000 or so clones, approximately 85% of which appear only once. Sequenced material: PBMCs. The receptor set was obtained from a man aged 30 to 39 in good health and CMV-seronegative.

The chain joins TRBV28 to TRBJ2-2; 7 nucleotides agree with TRBD1. The CDR3 is made up of 13 amino acids. CDR1 is MDHEN and CDR2 is SYDVKM in the germline V gene. The junction had 1 base not matched to a gene; V was cut back by 6 bases and J by 3 bases. The CDR3 DNA sequence: TGTGCCAGCAGGGACAGGTACACCGGGGAGCTGTTTTTT. Amino acid sequence: CASRDRYTGELFF.

The V call is TRBV4-3, the J call TRBJ1-2; TRBD1 matches 8 bases. The CDR3 is 16 amino acids. CDR1 is LGHNA and CDR2 is YSLEER in the germline V gene. V dropped 4 bases and J dropped 1; count of bases not matched to a gene: 8. This CDR3 reads CASSRTIGQGNYGYTF. CDR3 sequence (DNA): TGCGCCAGCAGCCGGACGATCGGACAGGGTAACTATGGCTACACCTTC.

The CDR3 bases are TGTGCCAGCAGCTTGGGGACGGGGATGAACACTGAAGCTTTCTTT. Its translation: CASSLGTGMNTEAFF. This rearrangement joins TRBV5-4 to TRBJ1-1; D is ambiguous. V gave up 0 bases and J gave up 0 bases, with 9 bases separating them. The CDR3 sequence is 15 residues long. Germline V gene sequence: CDR1 SGHNT, CDR2 YYREEE (reference sequence).

The table lists this clone with a few counts. The rearrangement links TRBV4-2 to TRBJ1-4; 8 bases are a match to TRBD1. Germline values: CDR1 LGHNA, CDR2 YNFKEQ. The V segment lost 6 bases and the J segment 8 bases; nucleotides outside the gene matches: 8. This CDR3 comprises 14 residues. CDR3 loop: CASSSGQEGEKLFF. The DNA of the CDR3 is TGTGCCAGCAGTTCGGGACAGGAAGGGGAAAAACTGTTTTTT.

This rearrangement joins TRBV10-3 to TRBJ2-3, with TRBD1 matching 8 bases. CDR3 length: 14 amino acids. Trimming cost V 9 bases and J 2 bases; bases outside gene matches: 7. Per germline, CDR1 ENHRY and CDR2 SYGVKD. The chain's CDR3 is CAICQGATTDTQYF. The DNA of the CDR3 is TGTGCCATTTGCCAGGGGGCAACCACAGATACGCAGTATTTT.

The rearrangement uses TRBV6-5 and TRBJ1-2; no firm D call. Per the germline V gene, CDR1 is MNHEY and CDR2 is SVGAGI. V was trimmed by 5 bases and J by 5 bases, leaving 12 bases between them. This CDR3 spans 13 amino acids. The CDR3 spells CASSPGSEYGYTF. The CDR3 DNA reads as TGTGCCAGCAGTCCAGGATCCGAATATGGCTACACCTTC.

This chain connects TRBV7-2 to TRBJ2-1; TRBD1 might be the D (5 bases). In germline, CDR1 is SGHTA, CDR2 FQGNSA. The CDR3 sequence is 14 residues long. V lost 5 bases, J lost 6 bases, and 14 bases lay in between. CDR3: CASSPSPGINEQFF. The CDR3 DNA reads TGTGCCAGCAGCCCCTCGCCAGGGATCAATGAGCAGTTCTTC.

This clone has just a few counts. The chain uses TRBV2 and TRBJ1-2; D is ambiguous. V was trimmed by 4 bases and J by 4 bases, leaving 10 bases between them. Germline values: CDR1 SNHLY, CDR2 FYNNEI. The CDR3 contains 13 residues. The CDR3 is CASSVGLSYGYTF. CDR3 in DNA: TGTGCCAGCAGTGTCGGTTTGTCCTATGGCTACACCTTC.

The chain uses TRBV25-1 and TRBJ2-7; no clear D gene. Germline V gene lookup returns CDR1 MGHDK and CDR2 SYGVNS. With 4 bases removed from V and 3 bases from J, the gap between germline ends came to 10 bases. This CDR3 region has 13 residues. The CDR3 nucleotides are TGTGCCAGCAGTGGGGCTTACAGCTACGAGCAGTACTTC. Residues: CASSGAYSYEQYF.

The gene calls are TRBV7-9 and TRBJ1-4, with 9 bases lining up with TRBD1. Germline V CDR1 and CDR2: SEHNR, FQNEAQ (reference sequence). Trimming removed 2 bases from V and 8 bases from J; junction bases left unmatched: 6. The CDR3 sequence is 15 residues long. The CDR3 sequence: CASSLSTGGKEKLFF. The DNA of the CDR3 is TGTGCCAGCAGCTTATCGACAGGGGGTAAAGAAAAACTGTTTTTT. Looking up the rest from reference TRBV7-9 and TRBJ1-4 gives the full variable domain: DTGVSQNPRHKITKRGQNVTFRCDPISEHNRLYWYRQTLGQGPEFLTYFQNEAQLEKSRLLSDRFSAERPKGSFSTLEIQRTEQGDSAMYLCASSLSTGGKEKLFFGSGTQLSVL.

The V gene is TRBV6-1, the J gene TRBJ1-1, with no clear D. The V and J ends lost 2 bases and 1 base respectively, with 14 bases between them. Germline loops: CDR1 MNHNS, CDR2 SASEGT. The CDR3 sequence is 16 residues long. CDR3 residues: CASSEPRRKRNTEAFF. The CDR3 bases are TGTGCCAGCAGTGAACCGCGGAGGAAAAGGAACACTGAAGCTTTCTTT.

This clone appeared once. The chain carries TRBV29-1 and TRBJ1-1; 9 bases are shared with TRBD1. The CDR3 length is 16 residues. Germline CDR1 and CDR2: SQVTM and ANQGSEA. V lost 2 bases, J lost 2 bases, and 9 bases stayed unmatched. CDR3 amino acids: CSVEYRGLKKNTEAFF. The DNA for the CDR3 is TGCAGCGTTGAATACAGGGGGCTTAAGAAAAACACTGAAGCTTTCTTT.

J is TRBJ2-5 and V is TRBV6-1, with 7 bases identical to TRBD1. The CDR3 has 17 residues. Looked up from germline, CDR1 is MNHNS and CDR2 is SASEGT. Trimming took 7 bases from V and 1 from J; bases not matched to a gene: 15. The CDR3 loop is CASNESPGTATQETQYF. The CDR3 bases are TGTGCCAGCAATGAGAGCCCCGGGACAGCCACCCAAGAGACCCAGTACTTC.

The chain uses TRBV7-9 and TRBJ2-5; 7 positions agree with TRBD2. CDR1 and CDR2 (germline): SEHNR, FQNEAQ (reference sequence). The CDR3 loop spans 13 amino acids. Losses at the gene ends were 3 bases for V and 2 bases for J; bases not matched to a gene: 0. Here the CDR3 reads CASSFGGQETQYF. The CDR3 region has the DNA TGTGCCAGCAGCTTCGGGGGGCAAGAGACCCAGTACTTC.

The sample holds a few counts of this clone. The chain combines TRBV19 with TRBJ1-1; the D gene is possibly TRBD1 (6 bases). This CDR3 is 15 amino acids long. Germline CDR1 is LNHDA and CDR2 is SQIVND (reference sequence). The ends were cut back, 3 bases at V and 0 bases at J, with 11 bases in the middle. CDR3 DNA: TGTGCCAGTAGTATTTACCGGACAGTGAACACTGAAGCTTTCTTT. Protein: CASSIYRTVNTEAFF.

This chain connects TRBV9 to TRBJ1-5; D is ambiguous. Trimming removed 0 bases at V and 4 bases at J, with 5 bases between. In germline, CDR1 is SGDLS, CDR2 YYNGEE. CDR3 length: 13 amino acids. In DNA form, the CDR3 reads TGTGCCAGCAGCGTAGGCGTGAATCAGCCCCAGCATTTT. Protein sequence: CASSVGVNQPQHF.

The chain recombines TRBV29-1 with TRBJ2-2; 7 bases map to TRBD1. In germline, CDR1 is SQVTM, CDR2 ANQGSEA. The J segment lost 6 bases and the V segment lost 6 bases, leaving 4 bases of the junction unmatched. The CDR3 extends over 12 amino acids. The CDR3 reads CSVGQLAGELFF. The CDR3 bases are TGCAGCGTGGGACAGCTGGCCGGGGAGCTGTTTTTT.

The J gene is TRBJ1-5, the V gene TRBV10-1, with 8 bases matching TRBD1. The germline V gene encodes CDR1 WNHNN and CDR2 SYGVQD (reference sequence). The CDR3 extends over 12 amino acids. V gave up 10 bases and J gave up 6 bases; unmatched junction bases: 5. The CDR3 sequence is CATWDRRQPQHF. CDR3 bases: TGCGCCACCTGGGACAGGCGTCAGCCCCAGCATTTT.

The genes are TRBV6-5 and TRBJ2-7; TRBD1 agrees at 8 bases. The CDR3 is made up of 14 amino acids. The V and J ends lost 2 bases and 4 bases, in that order; junction bases with no gene match: 4. Germline CDR1 is MNHEY and CDR2 is SVGAGI. The DNA of the CDR3 is TGTGCCAGCAGTTACGGGCAGGGGGCGTACGAGCAGTACTTC. Its translation is CASSYGQGAYEQYF.

The chain couples TRBV10-1 to TRBJ2-7, with D uncertain. In germline, CDR1 is WNHNN, CDR2 SYGVQD (reference sequence). The CDR3 is made up of 12 amino acids. V gave up 4 bases and J gave up 1 base, with 5 bases separating them. The CDR3 is CASSAGSYEQYF. CDR3 coding DNA: TGCGCCAGCAGTGCCGGGTCCTACGAGCAGTACTTC.

The V call is TRBV2, the J call TRBJ1-4, with unresolved D. Trimming cost V 7 bases and J 0 bases, with 9 bases left between them. This CDR3 comprises 14 residues. The germline gives CDR1 SNHLY, CDR2 FYNNEI. The CDR3 sequence: CASKQIATNEKLFF. Written as DNA, the CDR3 is TGTGCCAGCAAACAGATTGCAACTAATGAAAAACTGTTTTTT.

The genes are TRBV25-1 and TRBJ2-3, with D maybe TRBD2 (7 bases). V was cut by 1 base and J by 0 bases, with 14 bases left in between. The CDR3 runs to 17 residues. Germline-derived CDR1 and CDR2 are MGHDK and SYGVNS. CDR3 in DNA: TGTGCCAGCAGTGAATCGCTAAGGGGGGGTAGCACAGATACGCAGTATTTT. Amino acid sequence: CASSESLRGGSTDTQYF.

CDR3 DNA sequence: TGTGCCAGCACCAATACAGGGGGAGGACAGATCTACGAGCAGTACTTC. Translating gives CASTNTGGGQIYEQYF. The V and J genes are TRBV25-1 and TRBJ2-7, with 8 bases fitting TRBD1. J gave up 3 bases and V 7 bases, and 14 bases lay outside the gene matches. CDR1 and CDR2 (germline): MGHDK, SYGVNS. CDR3 length equals 16 residues.

V usage is TRBV18 and J usage is TRBJ2-2; tentative D call: TRBD2 (6 bases). With 2 bases removed from V and 4 bases from J, the gap between germline ends came to 11 bases. Per the germline V gene, CDR1 is KGHSH and CDR2 is LQKENI. This CDR3 contains 15 residues. The CDR3 loop is CASSPAGRVTGELFF. CDR3 bases: TGTGCCAGCTCACCAGCGGGGCGAGTCACCGGGGAGCTGTTTTTT.

This chain connects TRBV29-1 to TRBJ2-6, with D perhaps TRBD2 (6 bases). Germline V CDR1 and CDR2: SQVTM, ANQGSEA. The CDR3 spans 15 residues. Trimming removed 3 bases from V and 0 bases from J, with 9 bases in between. The CDR3 DNA sequence: TGCAGCGTTGAGGAGGGGAGCTCTGGGGCCAACGTCCTGACTTTC. This translates into CSVEEGSSGANVLTF.

The chain is built from TRBV27 and TRBJ2-1, with 7 bases lining up with TRBD2. The CDR3 consists of 18 residues. Germline lookup yields CDR1 MNHEY and CDR2 SMNVEV (reference sequence). Trimming cost V 7 bases and J 6 bases; bases outside gene matches: 21. The CDR3 coding sequence is TGTGCCAGCATCGCTAAGGCCCCGTGGGGGGGTAGAACCAATGAGCAGTTCTTC. Encoded protein: CASIAKAPWGGRTNEQFF.

The rearrangement links TRBV5-1 to TRBJ2-7; D perhaps matches TRBD1 (6 bases). Germline V gene sequence: CDR1 SGHRS, CDR2 YFSETQ. The CDR3 length is 11 residues. V lost 3 bases to trimming and J lost 5 bases, with 6 bases between them. CDR3 DNA sequence: TGCGCCAGCAGCTACAGGGACGAGCAGTACTTC. Protein product: CASSYRDEQYF.